This entry concerns a single T cell receptor (beta chain). Its antigen target is currently unknown. No quality values exist for individual bases; no much larger clone is one base distant. TCR beta repertoires were profiled from peripheral blood of 10 to 15 young patients with multiple sclerosis to demonstrate the VDJtools post-analysis software. The multiple sclerosis patients were children and adolescents between roughly 6 and 16 years of age. This entry is derived from a study of post-analysis software for immune sequencing data (dated by TCRdb to between 2015 and 2016). Regarding the study in general: The recorded disease courses included relapsing-remitting, secondary progressive and progressive-relapsing multiple sclerosis, and some patients had no subtype annotation. A subset of samples was prepared in parallel using single-end sample barcoding, then pooled and co-amplified after Illumina adapter ligation. Patient repertoires were compared against ten to eleven previously published healthy control repertoires from donors aged about 6 to 27 years.

CDR1 and CDR2, per the germline V gene (reference sequence), are DFQATT and SNEGSKA. The cysteine opens and the phenylalanine closes a CDR3 of 15 amino acids. Left in the record is the CDR3 DNA by itself, 45 bases read in frame from the first base. Trimming removed 6 bases from V and 1 base from J; the gene matches leave 7 bases unexplained. The investigation overall reported the following: The multiple sclerosis patient group was slightly younger than the control group. Direct clustering with F measure showed strong co-clustering of samples prepared in the same batch, prompting a batch-effect correction. Significantly lower normalized Chao1 diversity was found in multiple sclerosis patients than in controls, suggesting substantial peripheral T-cell clonal expansion. Patients showed significantly higher frequencies than controls for a handful of TRBV segments, among them TRBV5-6, TRBV5-1 and TRBV20-1.

The library was prepared using PCR. Sequencing instrument: Illumina HiSeq 2500. To reduce PCR and sequencing biases, unique molecular identifiers were built into the TCR beta cDNA libraries. Per 1 to 10 million input T cells, roughly 500,000 cDNA molecules were obtained, such that each molecule approximated one T cell. The patient libraries were prepared and sequenced with the same protocol used for the earlier healthy control dataset. Samples belonging to the same batch were prepared together, multiplexed and sequenced on a shared HiSeq lane. Processing in the source paper ran as follows. Raw barcoded reads were processed with MIGEC, and single-read molecular identifier groups were discarded before consensus assembly and CDR3 extraction. Clonotype tables were post-analysed with VDJtools, and diversity was normalized by down-sampling all datasets to the smallest sample size. To correct batch-related cross-sample contamination, repertoire overlap clustering matched CDR3 amino acid sequences but not nucleotide sequences. The public reads were reprocessed in TCRdb via fastp at Q25 and MiXCR, keeping in-frame beta chains. Each entry is one CDR3 protein sequence, shown with its most common DNA and genes. The V and J calls follow TCRdb's processing rather than the paper's. This sample lists about 200,000 distinct CDR3 sequences; about 30% were detected once. Roughly 3.5% of the sample comes from the top ten.

The receptor's source is a girl between 2 and 17 years old with multiple sclerosis. The chain joins TRBV20-1 to TRBJ2-7; 12 junctional bases match TRBD2. The material sequenced was blood. In nucleotide form, the sequence is TGCAGTGCGCACGCACTAGCGGGGGGATCCTACGAGCAGTACTTC. Translated, this gives CSAHALAGGSYEQYF.